This paragraph covers one TCR beta chain sequence. In the original processing: Amplification of reference gene primers was used by the study to estimate nucleated cell counts. Measured with immunoSEQ multiplex PCR; TCRdb has only the in-frame clones, and not every one. V, J and clone size are taken as reported in that table, and D and trimming were inferred from the DNA itself. Counted here are 72,000 or so clones, approximately 85% occurring once; the ten biggest clones make up approximately 35%. Germline CDR1 and CDR2: MNHEY and SVGEGT. The CDR3 is made up of 14 amino acids. V was clipped by 2 bases and J by 3 bases, with 8 bases between them. The data belong to a study of blood T cell repertoires in COVID-19. Study-wide context: Some COVID-19 samples were acute and others convalescent; all came from the United States, Italy and Spain. From T cells, B-cell-depleted T cells, or PBMCs came the material, which was cDNA or gDNA.

The sample comprised peripheral blood. The chain carries TRBV6-2 or TRBV6-3 and TRBJ2-4, with D uncertain. The sequence was collected from a woman of 80 years or more with active or convalescent COVID-19. CDR3 sequence: CASSYAADKNIQYF. CDR3 in DNA: TGTGCCAGCAGTTACGCGGCAGACAAAAACATTCAGTACTTC.